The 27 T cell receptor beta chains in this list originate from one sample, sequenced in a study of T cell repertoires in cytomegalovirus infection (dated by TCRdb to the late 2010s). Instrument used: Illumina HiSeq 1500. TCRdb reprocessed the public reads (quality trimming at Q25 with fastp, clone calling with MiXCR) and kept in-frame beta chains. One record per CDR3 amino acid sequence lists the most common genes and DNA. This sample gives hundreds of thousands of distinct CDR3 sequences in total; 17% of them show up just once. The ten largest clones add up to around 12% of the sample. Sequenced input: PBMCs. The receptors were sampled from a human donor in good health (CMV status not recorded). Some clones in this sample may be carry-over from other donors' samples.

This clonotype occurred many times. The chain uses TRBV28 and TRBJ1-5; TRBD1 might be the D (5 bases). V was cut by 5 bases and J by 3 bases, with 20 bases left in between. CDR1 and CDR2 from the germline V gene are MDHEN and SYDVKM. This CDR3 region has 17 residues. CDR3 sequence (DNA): TGTGCCAGCAGTGGGGGTGGGCCTCTCCTTTCCAATCAGCCCCAGCATTTT. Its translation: CASSGGGPLLSNQPQHF.

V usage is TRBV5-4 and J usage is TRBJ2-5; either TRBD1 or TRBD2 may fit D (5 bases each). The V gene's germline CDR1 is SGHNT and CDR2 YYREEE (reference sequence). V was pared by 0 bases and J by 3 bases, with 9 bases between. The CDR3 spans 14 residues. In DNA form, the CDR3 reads TGTGCCAGCAGCTTGGGGGGGATAAAAGAGACCCAGTACTTC. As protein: CASSLGGIKETQYF. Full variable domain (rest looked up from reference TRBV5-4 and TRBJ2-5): ETGVTQSPTHLIKTRGQQVTLRCSSQSGHNTVSWYQQALGQGPQFIFQYYREEENGRGNFPPRFSGLQFPNYSSELNVNALELDDSALYLCASSLGGIKETQYFGPGTRLLVL.

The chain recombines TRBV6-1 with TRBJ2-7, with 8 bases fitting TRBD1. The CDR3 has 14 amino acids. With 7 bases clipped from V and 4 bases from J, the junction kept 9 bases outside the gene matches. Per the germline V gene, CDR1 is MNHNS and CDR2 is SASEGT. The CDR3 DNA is TGTGCCAGCAAGTTCCTCGGGACAGGTTACGAGCAGTACTTC. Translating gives CASKFLGTGYEQYF.

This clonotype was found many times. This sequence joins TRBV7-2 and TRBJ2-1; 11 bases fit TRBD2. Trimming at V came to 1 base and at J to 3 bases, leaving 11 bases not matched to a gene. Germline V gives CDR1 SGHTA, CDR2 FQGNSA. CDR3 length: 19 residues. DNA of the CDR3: TGTGCCAGCAGCTTAGTTCCGGCTAGCGGGGGGACTCTCTACAATGAGCAGTTCTTC. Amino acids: CASSLVPASGGTLYNEQFF.

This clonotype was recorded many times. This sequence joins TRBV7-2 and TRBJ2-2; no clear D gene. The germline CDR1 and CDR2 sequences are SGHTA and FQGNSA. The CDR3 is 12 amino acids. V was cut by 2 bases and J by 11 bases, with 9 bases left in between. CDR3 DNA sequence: TGTGCCAGCAGCTTATTCTCCTCTGAGCTGTTTTTT. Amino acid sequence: CASSLFSSELFF.

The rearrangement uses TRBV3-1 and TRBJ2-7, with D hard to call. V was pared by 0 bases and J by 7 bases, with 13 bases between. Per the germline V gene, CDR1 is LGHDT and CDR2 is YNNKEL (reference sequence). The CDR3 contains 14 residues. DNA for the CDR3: TGTGCCAGCAGCCAAGATACAGTCGCGAGGGAGCAGTACTTC. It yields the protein CASSQDTVAREQYF.

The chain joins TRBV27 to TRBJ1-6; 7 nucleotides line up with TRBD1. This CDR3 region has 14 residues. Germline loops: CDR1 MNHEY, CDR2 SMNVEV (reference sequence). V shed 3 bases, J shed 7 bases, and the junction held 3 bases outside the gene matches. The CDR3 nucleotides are TGTGCCAGCAGTTTCGGGACAGAGAATTCACCCCTCCACTTT. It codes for CASSFGTENSPLHF.

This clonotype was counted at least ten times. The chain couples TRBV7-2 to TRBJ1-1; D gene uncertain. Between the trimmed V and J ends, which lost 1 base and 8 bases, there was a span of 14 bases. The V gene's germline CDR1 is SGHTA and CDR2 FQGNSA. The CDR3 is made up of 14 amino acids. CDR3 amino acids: CASSLVAEASEAFF. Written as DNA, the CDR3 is TGTGCCAGCAGCTTAGTCGCGGAGGCTTCGGAAGCTTTCTTT.

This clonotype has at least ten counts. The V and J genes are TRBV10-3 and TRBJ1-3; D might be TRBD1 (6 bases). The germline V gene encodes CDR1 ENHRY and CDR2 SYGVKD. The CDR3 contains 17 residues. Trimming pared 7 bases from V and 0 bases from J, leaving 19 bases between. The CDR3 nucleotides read TGTGCCATCACCACGGGAGAAGGGGGGACCTCTGGAAACACCATATATTTT. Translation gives CAITTGEGGTSGNTIYF.

The CDR3: CASSTAGTGETEAFF. The CDR3 bases are TGTGCCAGCAGCACTGCCGGGACAGGGGAGACTGAAGCTTTCTTT. The chain joins TRBV28 to TRBJ1-1; 10 nucleotides align to TRBD1. The length of the CDR3 is 15 residues. Trimming took 6 bases from V and 5 from J; bases not matched to a gene: 9. The germline CDR1 and CDR2 sequences are MDHEN and SYDVKM.

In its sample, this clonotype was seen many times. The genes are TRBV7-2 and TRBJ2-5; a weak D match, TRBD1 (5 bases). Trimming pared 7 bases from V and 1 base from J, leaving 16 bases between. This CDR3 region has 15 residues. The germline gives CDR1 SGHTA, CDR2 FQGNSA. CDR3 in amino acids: CASTPSRGRQETQYF. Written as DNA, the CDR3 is TGTGCCAGCACCCCAAGTAGGGGCCGCCAAGAGACCCAGTACTTC. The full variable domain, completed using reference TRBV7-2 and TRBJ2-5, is GAGVSQSPSNKVTEKGKDVELRCDPISGHTALYWYRQSLGQGLEFLIYFQGNSAPDKSGLPSDRFSAERTGGSVSTLTIQRTQQEDSAVYLCASTPSRGRQETQYFGPGTRLLVL.

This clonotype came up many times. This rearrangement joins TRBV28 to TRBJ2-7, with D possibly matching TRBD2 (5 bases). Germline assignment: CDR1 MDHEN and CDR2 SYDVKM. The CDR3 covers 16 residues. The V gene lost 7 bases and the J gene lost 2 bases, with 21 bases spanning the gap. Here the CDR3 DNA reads TGTGCCAGCAAACGGGGAGTGCAGACGGATACCTACGAGCAGTACTTC. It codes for CASKRGVQTDTYEQYF.

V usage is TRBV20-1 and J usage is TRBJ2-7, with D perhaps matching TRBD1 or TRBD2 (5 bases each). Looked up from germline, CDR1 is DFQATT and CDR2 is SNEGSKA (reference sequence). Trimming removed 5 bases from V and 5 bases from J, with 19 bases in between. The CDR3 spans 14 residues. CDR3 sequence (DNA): TGCAGTGCTGGGGGTCCAGTCCTAAATCACGAGCAGTACTTC. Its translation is CSAGGPVLNHEQYF.

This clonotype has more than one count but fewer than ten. CDR3 sequence: CASSQEPTGGHIQYF. Written as DNA, the CDR3 is TGCGCCAGCAGCCAAGAGCCTACCGGCGGGCACATTCAGTACTTC. The chain employs TRBV4-1 and TRBJ2-4, with D possibly TRBD2 on 5 matching bases. V was trimmed by 0 bases and J by 8 bases, leaving 14 bases between them. The CDR3 has 15 amino acids. Germline V lookup: CDR1 MGHRA, CDR2 YSYEKL.

CDR3 DNA sequence: TGTGCCAGATTAGACCGACAAGAGACCCAGTACTTC. This encodes CARLDRQETQYF. The gene calls are TRBV6-2 or TRBV6-3 and TRBJ2-5; D is uncertain. The germline V gene encodes CDR1 MNHEY and CDR2 SVGEGT. The V end was cut by 9 bases, the J end by 2 bases, with 10 bases between. This CDR3 region has 12 residues.

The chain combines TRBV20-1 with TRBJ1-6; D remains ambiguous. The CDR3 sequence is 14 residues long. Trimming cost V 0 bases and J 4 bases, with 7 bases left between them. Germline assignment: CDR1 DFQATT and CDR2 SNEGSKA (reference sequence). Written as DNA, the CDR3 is TGCAGTGCTAGAGAAACGGGATATAATTCACCCCTCCACTTT. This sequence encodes CSARETGYNSPLHF.

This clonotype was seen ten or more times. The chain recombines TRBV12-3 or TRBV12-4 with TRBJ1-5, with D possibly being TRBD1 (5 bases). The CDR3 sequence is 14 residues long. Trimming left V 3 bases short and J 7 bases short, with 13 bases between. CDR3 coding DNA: TGTGCCAGCAGTTTCCAGGGTTTAGGACAGCCCCAGCATTTT. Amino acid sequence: CASSFQGLGQPQHF.

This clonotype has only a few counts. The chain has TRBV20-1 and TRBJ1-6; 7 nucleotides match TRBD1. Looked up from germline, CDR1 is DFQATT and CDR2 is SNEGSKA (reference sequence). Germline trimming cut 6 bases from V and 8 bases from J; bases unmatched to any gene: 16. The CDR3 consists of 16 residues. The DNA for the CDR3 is TGCAGTGCCTGGGGGGGGACAGCCTTTTTTTATTCACCCCTCCACTTT. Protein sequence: CSAWGGTAFFYSPLHF.

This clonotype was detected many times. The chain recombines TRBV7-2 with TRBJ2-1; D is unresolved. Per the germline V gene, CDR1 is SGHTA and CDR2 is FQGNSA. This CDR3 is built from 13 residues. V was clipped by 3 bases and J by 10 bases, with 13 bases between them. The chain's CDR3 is CASSFWASSEQFF. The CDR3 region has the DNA TGTGCCAGCAGCTTTTGGGCTTCGAGCGAGCAGTTCTTC.

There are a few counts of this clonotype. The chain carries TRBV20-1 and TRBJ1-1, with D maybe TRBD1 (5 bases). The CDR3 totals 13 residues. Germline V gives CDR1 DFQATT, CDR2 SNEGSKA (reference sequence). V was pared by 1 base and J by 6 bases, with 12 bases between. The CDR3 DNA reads TGCAGTGCTAGAGTTGGCAGGGTCTCTGAAGCTTTCTTT. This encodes CSARVGRVSEAFF.

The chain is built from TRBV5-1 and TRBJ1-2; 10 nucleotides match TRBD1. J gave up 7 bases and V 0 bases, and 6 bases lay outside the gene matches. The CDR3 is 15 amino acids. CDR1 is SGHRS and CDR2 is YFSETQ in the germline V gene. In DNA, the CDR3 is TGCGCCAGCAGCTTGGAGGGGACAGGGGATTGTGGCTACACCTTC. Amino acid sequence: CASSLEGTGDCGYTF. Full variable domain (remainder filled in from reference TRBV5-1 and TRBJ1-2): KAGVTQTPRYLIKTRGQQVTLSCSPISGHRSVSWYQQTPGQGLQFLFEYFSETQRNKGNFPGRFSGRQFSNSRSEMNVSTLELGDSALYLCASSLEGTGDCGYTFGSGTRLTVV.

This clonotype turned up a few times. The chain's CDR3 is CASSLGSGQGGVEQYF. The CDR3 coding sequence is TGTGCCAGCAGCTTGGGGTCGGGACAGGGCGGGGTCGAGCAGTACTTC. This chain joins TRBV5-4 and TRBJ2-7; TRBD1 matches 9 bases. This CDR3 comprises 16 residues. CDR1 is SGHNT and CDR2 is YYREEE in the germline V gene (reference sequence). V was pared by 0 bases and J by 6 bases, with 10 bases of the junction left unmatched.

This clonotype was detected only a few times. CDR3 sequence: CASSPDSAGGFTDTQYF. CDR3 sequence (DNA): TGCGCCAGCAGCCCCGATAGCGCGGGGGGGTTCACAGATACGCAGTATTTT. This sequence joins TRBV5-1 and TRBJ2-3, with 9 bases that match TRBD2. Losses at the gene ends were 4 bases for V and 2 bases for J; bases not matched to a gene: 11. Germline assignment: CDR1 SGHRS and CDR2 YFSETQ. The CDR3 extends over 17 amino acids. Full variable domain (remainder filled in from reference TRBV5-1 and TRBJ2-3): KAGVTQTPRYLIKTRGQQVTLSCSPISGHRSVSWYQQTPGQGLQFLFEYFSETQRNKGNFPGRFSGRQFSNSRSEMNVSTLELGDSALYLCASSPDSAGGFTDTQYFGPGTRLTVL.

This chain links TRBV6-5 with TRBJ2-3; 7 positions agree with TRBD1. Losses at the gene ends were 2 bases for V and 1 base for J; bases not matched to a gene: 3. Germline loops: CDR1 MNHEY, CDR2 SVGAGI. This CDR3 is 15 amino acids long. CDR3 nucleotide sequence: TGTGCCAGCAGTTACAATGACAGGGGCACAGATACGCAGTATTTT. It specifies CASSYNDRGTDTQYF.

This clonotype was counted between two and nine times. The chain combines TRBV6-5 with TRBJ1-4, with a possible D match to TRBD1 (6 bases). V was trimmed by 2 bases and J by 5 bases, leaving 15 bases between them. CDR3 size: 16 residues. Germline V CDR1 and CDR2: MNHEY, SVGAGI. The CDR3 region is CASSYTLTGQNEKLFF. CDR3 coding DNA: TGTGCCAGCAGTTACACACTAACCGGACAGAATGAAAAACTGTTTTTT.

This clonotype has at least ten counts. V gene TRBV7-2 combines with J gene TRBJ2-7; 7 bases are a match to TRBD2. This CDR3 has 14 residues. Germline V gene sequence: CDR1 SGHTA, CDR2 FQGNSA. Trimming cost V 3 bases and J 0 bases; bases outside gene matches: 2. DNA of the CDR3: TGTGCCAGCAGCTTCGGGAGGAGCTCCTACGAGCAGTACTTC. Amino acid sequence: CASSFGRSSYEQYF.

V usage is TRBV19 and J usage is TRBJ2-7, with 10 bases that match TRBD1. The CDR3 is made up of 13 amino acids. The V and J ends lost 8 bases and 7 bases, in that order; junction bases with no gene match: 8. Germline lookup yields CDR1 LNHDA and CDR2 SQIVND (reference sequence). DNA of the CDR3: TGTGCCAGTGCCGGGACAGGGGTAGGGGAGCAGTACTTC. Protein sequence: CASAGTGVGEQYF.